The 25 T cell receptor beta chains listed next were all sequenced from one sample in a study of shared clonotypes between healthy human individuals. Sequencing used immunoSEQ multiplex PCR; TCRdb keeps in-frame clones, though not all of them. The sample has around 720,000 clones, 55% to 85% seen once. The sequenced sample consisted of memory CD4+ T cells sorted from blood. Subset described: CD45RA-negative fraction. These receptors all come from a woman in her 30s in good health.

V usage is TRBV4-1 and J usage is TRBJ2-2; D is uncertain. The CDR3 runs to 16 residues. The germline V and J ends were trimmed by 2 bases and 3 bases, with 13 bases remaining between them. In germline, CDR1 is MGHRA, CDR2 YSYEKL. The CDR3 region is CASSQLDILHTGELFF. CDR3 nucleotide sequence: TGCGCCAGCAGCCAACTTGACATCCTACACACCGGGGAGCTGTTTTTT.

This chain joins TRBV25-1 and TRBJ2-1; D remains unclear. V was trimmed by 2 bases and J by 8 bases, leaving 13 bases between them. CDR3 size: 14 residues. The germline V gene has CDR1 MGHDK and CDR2 SYGVNS. The chain's CDR3 is CASSEPRRAHEQFF. In DNA, the CDR3 is TGTGCCAGCAGTGAACCTCGAAGAGCGCATGAGCAGTTCTTC.

This clone was detected a few times. The rearrangement joins TRBV2 to TRBJ1-1; D is unresolved. The V gene's germline CDR1 is SNHLY and CDR2 FYNNEI. Trimming removed 6 bases from V and 1 base from J, with 12 bases in between. The CDR3 is 14 amino acids. The CDR3, as DNA: TGTGCCAGCAGCTACGTACGGGGGAACACTGAAGCTTTCTTT. This encodes CASSYVRGNTEAFF.

The rearrangement links TRBV5-5 to TRBJ2-2; D tentatively reads TRBD1 or TRBD2 (5 bases each). Trimming left V 2 bases short and J 1 base short, with 12 bases between. The length of the CDR3 is 16 residues. The germline gives CDR1 SGHKS, CDR2 YYEKEE (reference sequence). CDR3 nucleotides: TGTGCCAGCAGCTTAGTAGGGGCGGGGAACACCGGGGAGCTGTTTTTT. Its protein is CASSLVGAGNTGELFF.

The rearrangement joins TRBV7-8 to TRBJ2-7; 7 bases align to TRBD2. The CDR3 covers 15 residues. V shed 2 bases and J 6 bases; nucleotides not matched to a gene: 10. Per the germline V gene, CDR1 is SGHVS and CDR2 is FQNEAQ. The DNA of the CDR3 is TGTGCCAGCAGCTTAACGATCGGCCTAGCGGCCGAGCAGTACTTC. The encoded protein is CASSLTIGLAAEQYF.

J is TRBJ2-5 and V is TRBV28; 13 bases match TRBD2. Looked up from germline, CDR1 is MDHEN and CDR2 is SYDVKM. The trim removed 2 bases at V and 5 bases at J, leaving 5 bases unmatched. The CDR3 is made up of 16 amino acids. DNA of the CDR3: TGTGCCAGCAGTTTAAAAACTAGCGGGAGGGGGGAGACCCAGTACTTC. Translation: CASSLKTSGRGETQYF.

The chain is built from TRBV28 and TRBJ2-7, with TRBD1 identical over 9 bases. The CDR3 totals 15 residues. The V gene end was trimmed by 7 bases and the J gene end by 5 bases; junction bases not matched to a gene: 12. Germline V gives CDR1 MDHEN, CDR2 SYDVKM. The CDR3 bases are TGTGCCAGCACCTCCCCGCAGGACAGGGGAAACGAGCAGTACTTC. It codes for CASTSPQDRGNEQYF.

The chain carries TRBV6-6 and TRBJ1-5; no definite D call. V was pared by 8 bases and J by 2 bases, with 19 bases between. Germline CDR1 reads MNHNY; CDR2 reads SVGAGI (reference sequence). This CDR3 spans 16 amino acids. This CDR3 is CASANPGDTRNQPQHF. In DNA form, the CDR3 reads TGTGCCAGCGCTAACCCAGGAGACACTCGCAATCAGCCCCAGCATTTT.

A single count supports this clone. The V and J genes are TRBV29-1 and TRBJ2-7; 9 positions match TRBD1. V lost 1 base and J lost 4; bases outside the gene matches: 2. The CDR3 is 13 residues long. Germline CDR1 is SQVTM and CDR2 is ANQGSEA. The CDR3 DNA reads as TGCAGCGTTGAAGGACAGGGGGGTTACGAGCAGTACTTC. Amino acids: CSVEGQGGYEQYF.

The chain joins TRBV19 to TRBJ1-5, with 8 positions matching TRBD1. The V gene end was trimmed by 7 bases and the J gene end by 5 bases; junction bases not matched to a gene: 16. The CDR3 sequence is 17 residues long. Per the germline V gene, CDR1 is LNHDA and CDR2 is SQIVND (reference sequence). CDR3: CASTETHTAGGYQPQHF. CDR3 DNA: TGTGCCAGTACGGAGACTCACACGGCAGGGGGCTATCAGCCCCAGCATTTT.

This chain uses TRBV5-1 with TRBJ2-2, with D possibly matching TRBD2 (6 bases). This CDR3 has 16 amino acids. Germline V gives CDR1 SGHRS, CDR2 YFSETQ. Deletions cut 5 bases from V and 0 bases from J, with 14 bases between. The CDR3 DNA follows: TGCGCCAGCAGATTGTTTAGCGGACCGAACACCGGGGAGCTGTTTTTT. Its translation: CASRLFSGPNTGELFF.

The chain combines TRBV30 with TRBJ2-3; D unresolved. Between the trimmed V and J ends, which lost 1 base and 4 bases, there was a span of 6 bases. CDR3 length: 12 residues. CDR1 and CDR2 from the germline V gene are GTSNPN and SVGIG (reference sequence). In DNA form, the CDR3 reads TGTGCCTGGAGTGGTGGGCCAGATACGCAGTATTTT. Protein sequence: CAWSGGPDTQYF. The entire variable domain, with the rest obtained from reference TRBV30 and TRBJ2-3, is as follows: SQTIHQWPATLVQPVGSPLSLECTVEGTSNPNLYWYRQAAGRGLQLLFYSVGIGQISSEVPQNLSASRPQDRQFILSSKKLLLSDSGFYLCAWSGGPDTQYFGPGTRLTVL.

This clone was found a few times. This chain connects TRBV5-1 to TRBJ1-2; D remains ambiguous. The CDR3 runs 13 residues. Germline CDR1 and CDR2: SGHRS and YFSETQ. Trimming left V 1 base short and J 7 bases short, with 11 bases between. The CDR3 is CASSLSTFPGYTF. The CDR3 nucleotides are TGCGCCAGCAGCTTGAGTACATTTCCTGGCTACACCTTC.

This chain connects TRBV6-5 to TRBJ1-3; 8 bases are a match to TRBD1. CDR1 and CDR2 from the germline V gene are MNHEY and SVGAGI. Trimming took 6 bases from V and 4 from J; bases not matched to a gene: 8. There are 15 residues in the CDR3. The CDR3, as DNA: TGTGCCAGCAGATCGACAGGGGCGTCAGGAAACACCATATATTTT. This codes for CASRSTGASGNTIYF.

The V and J genes are TRBV5-1 and TRBJ1-5, with 7 nucleotides matching TRBD1. The CDR3 runs 14 residues. Germline V gene lookup returns CDR1 SGHRS and CDR2 YFSETQ. J gave up 3 bases and V 1 base, and 1 base lay outside the gene matches. The CDR3 coding sequence is TGCGCCAGCAGCTTGACAGGGGACAATCAGCCCCAGCATTTT. Protein: CASSLTGDNQPQHF.

The chain recombines TRBV6-5 with TRBJ2-3; possible D gene TRBD1, 5 bases. This CDR3 comprises 16 residues. V was cut by 4 bases and J by 0 bases, with 14 bases left in between. The germline V gene encodes CDR1 MNHEY and CDR2 SVGAGI. This chain's CDR3 is CASSSGQAESTDTQYF. The CDR3 DNA is TGTGCCAGCAGTTCCGGACAAGCCGAGAGCACAGATACGCAGTATTTT.

This clone was picked up a small number of times. The CDR3 sequence is CASSTATGGFYGYTF. CDR3 DNA: TGTGCCAGCAGCACAGCGACAGGAGGGTTCTATGGCTACACCTTC. The rearrangement uses TRBV7-2 and TRBJ1-2, with D possibly being TRBD1 (6 bases). V dropped 5 bases and J dropped 4 bases, with 17 bases sitting between them. The germline CDR1 and CDR2 sequences are SGHTA and FQGNSA. There are 15 residues in the CDR3.

The genes are TRBV19 and TRBJ2-3; D may be TRBD1 (5 bases). The V and J ends lost 6 bases and 0 bases respectively, with 10 bases between them. The CDR3 extends over 14 amino acids. Germline lookup yields CDR1 LNHDA and CDR2 SQIVND (reference sequence). CDR3 in amino acids: CASRPGFSTDTQYF. DNA for the CDR3: TGTGCCAGTAGGCCAGGGTTCAGCACAGATACGCAGTATTTT.

The chain couples TRBV4-2 to TRBJ2-2, with D possibly matching TRBD2 (6 bases). This CDR3 is 19 amino acids long. Germline CDR1 and CDR2: LGHNA and YNFKEQ. The V end was cut by 0 bases, the J end by 6 bases, with 23 bases between. CDR3 amino acids: CASSQEWAGTSSKSGELFF. CDR3 DNA sequence: TGTGCCAGCAGCCAAGAGTGGGCCGGGACTTCCTCTAAATCCGGGGAGCTGTTTTTT.

This clone was detected ten times or more. The chain couples TRBV5-4 to TRBJ2-1; D remains ambiguous. This CDR3 has 12 residues. In germline, CDR1 is SGHNT, CDR2 YYREEE (reference sequence). V was shortened by 5 bases and J by 5 bases, with 8 bases between the two germline ends. The CDR3 sequence: CASRMENNEQFF. In DNA form, the CDR3 reads TGTGCCAGCAGGATGGAGAACAATGAGCAGTTCTTC. Full variable domain (rest looked up from reference TRBV5-4 and TRBJ2-1): ETGVTQSPTHLIKTRGQQVTLRCSSQSGHNTVSWYQQALGQGPQFIFQYYREEENGRGNFPPRFSGLQFPNYSSELNVNALELDDSALYLCASRMENNEQFFGPGTRLTVL.

The chain is built from TRBV25-1 and TRBJ2-1, with 8 bases matching TRBD2. The CDR3 covers 15 residues. Germline V gene sequence: CDR1 MGHDK, CDR2 SYGVNS. V was clipped by 7 bases and J by 2 bases; unmatched bases: 7. The chain's CDR3 is CASTSAGVAYNEQFF. The CDR3 DNA follows: TGTGCCAGCACCTCAGCGGGAGTGGCCTACAATGAGCAGTTCTTC.

This clone was observed once. The rearrangement links TRBV19 to TRBJ1-1, with TRBD1 identical over 8 bases. The CDR3 covers 15 residues. Trimming took 6 bases from V and 1 from J; bases not matched to a gene: 7. The germline V gene encodes CDR1 LNHDA and CDR2 SQIVND (reference sequence). This CDR3 is CASSPRGHKNTEAFF. CDR3 bases: TGTGCCAGTAGCCCCAGGGGGCACAAGAACACTGAAGCTTTCTTT.

The chain combines TRBV29-1 with TRBJ2-5; D is unclear. The DNA end favors TRBJ2-7, so the J call may be wrong. The CDR3 runs 11 residues. Germline V gene lookup returns CDR1 SQVTM and CDR2 ANQGSEA. The CDR3 spells CSVSSELEQYF. CDR3 bases: TGCAGCGTTTCTTCCGAACTCGAGCAGTACTTC.

This clone came up once. The chain links TRBV28 to TRBJ2-7; weak D call: TRBD1 (5 bases). V lost 6 bases and J 1 base, leaving 19 bases between the germline ends. This CDR3 region has 16 residues. Germline assignment: CDR1 MDHEN and CDR2 SYDVKM. The CDR3 bases are TGTGCCAGCAGCGAGGACCTTCAGTCAGGGTCCTACGAGCAGTACTTC. This encodes CASSEDLQSGSYEQYF.

This sequence joins TRBV19 and TRBJ1-1, with 11 nucleotides matching TRBD1. Germline V CDR1 and CDR2: LNHDA, SQIVND (reference sequence). There are 18 residues in the CDR3. The trim removed 1 base at V and 4 bases at J, leaving 11 bases unmatched. CDR3 sequence reads: CASSIGSDRGRLGTEAFF. CDR3 sequence (DNA): TGTGCCAGTAGTATAGGATCGGACAGGGGGCGCCTCGGCACTGAAGCTTTCTTT.